This T cell receptor (beta chain) was recorded in a study of OX40 agonist ivuxolimab in advanced cancers. Study-wide background: Three dose-escalation patients had partial responses: one with hepatocellular carcinoma and two with cutaneous melanoma. Overall study results and limits: Among the lowest levels of clonal expansion were found in partial responders at 0.1-3.0 mg/kg.

With autoimmune disease history or systemic immunosuppression, patients were excluded. As for this clone: Its antigen is not identified.

The V segment lost 4 bases and the J segment 4 bases; nucleotides outside the gene matches: 5. This CDR3 contains 14 residues. Germline V gene lookup returns CDR1 SNHLY and CDR2 FYNNEI. Sequencing was performed with immunoSEQ multiplex PCR; in TCRdb, only in-frame clones are kept and a portion is missing. Of some 44,000 clones in the sample, approximately 83% were seen once. The TCR comes from an adult with an advanced solid tumor such as melanoma, head and neck, liver or kidney cancer. The J gene is TRBJ2-3, the V gene TRBV2; 7 bases match TRBD2. The specimen was CD4+ or CD8+ T cells sorted from blood, collected in a trial of the OX40 agonist ivuxolimab. This CDR3 reads CASSGTSWADTQYF. CDR3 in DNA: TGTGCCAGCAGTGGGACTAGTTGGGCAGATACGCAGTATTTT.